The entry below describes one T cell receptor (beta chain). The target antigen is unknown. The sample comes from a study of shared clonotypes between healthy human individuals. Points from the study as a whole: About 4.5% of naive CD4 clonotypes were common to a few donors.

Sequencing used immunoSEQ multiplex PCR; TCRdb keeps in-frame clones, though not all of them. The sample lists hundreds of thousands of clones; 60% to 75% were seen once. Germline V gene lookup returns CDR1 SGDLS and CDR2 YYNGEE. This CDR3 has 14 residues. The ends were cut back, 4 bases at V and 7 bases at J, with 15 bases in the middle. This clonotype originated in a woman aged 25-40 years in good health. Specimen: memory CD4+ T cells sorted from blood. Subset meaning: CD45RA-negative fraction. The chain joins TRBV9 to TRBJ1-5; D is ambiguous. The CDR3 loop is CASSPRREGQPQHF. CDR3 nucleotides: TGTGCCAGCAGCCCGAGACGGGAGGGACAGCCCCAGCATTTT.